This entry concerns a single T cell receptor beta chain. The germline gives CDR1 MNHEY, CDR2 SMNVEV (reference sequence). The CDR3 length is 13 residues. V lost 3 bases, J lost 4 bases, and 8 bases lay in between. The sample originates from a study of graft-versus-host responses after intestinal transplantation. Libraries were prepared by immunoSEQ multiplex PCR; TCRdb keeps only in-frame clonotypes and omits some of them. The data hold under 55,000 clones, with roughly 90% observed a single time. The chain carries TRBV27 and TRBJ2-3; tentative D call: TRBD2 (5 bases). Specimen: PBMCs, collected 524 days after transplant. This TCR came from a human patient who received an intestinal transplant, so some T cells may come from the graft donor. The CDR3 DNA reads as TGTGCCAGCAGTTTCACAGCGGCAGATACGCAGTATTTT. Protein product: CASSFTAADTQYF.